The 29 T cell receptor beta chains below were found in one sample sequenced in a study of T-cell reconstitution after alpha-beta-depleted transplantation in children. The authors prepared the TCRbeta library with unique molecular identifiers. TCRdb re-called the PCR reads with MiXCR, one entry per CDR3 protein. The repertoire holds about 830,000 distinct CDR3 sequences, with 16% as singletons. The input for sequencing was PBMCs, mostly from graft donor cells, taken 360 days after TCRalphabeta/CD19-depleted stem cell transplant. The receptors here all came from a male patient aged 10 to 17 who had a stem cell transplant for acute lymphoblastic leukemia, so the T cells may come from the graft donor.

The CDR3 protein is CASSPNTGYGYTF. In DNA, the CDR3 is TGTGCCAGCAGTCCTAACACGGGCTATGGCTACACCTTC. The chain uses TRBV12-3 or TRBV12-4 and TRBJ1-2; D gene ambiguous. V gave up 5 bases and J gave up 4 bases, with 11 bases separating them. The CDR3 is made up of 13 amino acids.

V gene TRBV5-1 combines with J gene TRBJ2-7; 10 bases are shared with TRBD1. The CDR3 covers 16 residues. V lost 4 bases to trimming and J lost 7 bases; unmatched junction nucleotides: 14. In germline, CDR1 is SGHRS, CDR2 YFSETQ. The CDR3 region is CASSQGQGWKNQEQYF. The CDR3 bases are TGCGCCAGCAGCCAGGGACAGGGGTGGAAAAATCAGGAGCAGTACTTC.

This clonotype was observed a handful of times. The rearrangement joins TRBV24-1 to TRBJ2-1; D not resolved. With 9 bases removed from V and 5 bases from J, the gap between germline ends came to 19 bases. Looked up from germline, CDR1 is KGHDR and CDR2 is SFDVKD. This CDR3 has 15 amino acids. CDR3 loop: CATSWAAEPDNEQFF. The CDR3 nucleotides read TGTGCCACCTCCTGGGCGGCTGAACCTGACAATGAGCAGTTCTTC.

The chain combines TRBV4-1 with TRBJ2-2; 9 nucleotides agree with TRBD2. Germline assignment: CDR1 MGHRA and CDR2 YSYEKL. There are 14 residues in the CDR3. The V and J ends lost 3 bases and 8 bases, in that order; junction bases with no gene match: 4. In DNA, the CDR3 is TGCGCCAGCAGCCACAGGACTAGCGCTGGGGAGCTGTTTTTT. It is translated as CASSHRTSAGELFF.

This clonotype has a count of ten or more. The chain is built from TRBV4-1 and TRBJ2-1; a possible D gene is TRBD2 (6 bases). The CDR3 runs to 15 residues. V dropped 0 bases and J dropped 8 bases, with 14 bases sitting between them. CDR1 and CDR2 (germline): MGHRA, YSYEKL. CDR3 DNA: TGCGCCAGCAGCCAAGATCAGCGGGTACTGTATGAGCAGTTCTTC. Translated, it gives CASSQDQRVLYEQFF.

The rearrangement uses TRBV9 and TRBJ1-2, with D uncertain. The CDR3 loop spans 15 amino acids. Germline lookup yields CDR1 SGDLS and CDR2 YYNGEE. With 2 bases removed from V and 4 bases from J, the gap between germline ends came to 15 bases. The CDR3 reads CASSVSRDNLYGYTF. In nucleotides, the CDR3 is TGTGCCAGCAGCGTGAGCCGCGACAACCTCTATGGCTACACCTTC.

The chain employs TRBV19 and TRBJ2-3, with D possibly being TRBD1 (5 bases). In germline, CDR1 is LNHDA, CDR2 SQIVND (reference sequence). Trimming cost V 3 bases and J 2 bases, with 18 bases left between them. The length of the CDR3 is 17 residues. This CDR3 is CASSIDGAEPYTDTQYF. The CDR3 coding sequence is TGTGCCAGTAGTATCGATGGGGCGGAACCCTACACAGATACGCAGTATTTT.

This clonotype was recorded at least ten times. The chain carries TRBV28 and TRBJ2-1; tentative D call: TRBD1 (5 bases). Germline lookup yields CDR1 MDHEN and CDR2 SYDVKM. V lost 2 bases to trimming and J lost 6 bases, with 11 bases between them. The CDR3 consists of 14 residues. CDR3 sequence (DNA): TGTGCCAGCAGTTTACAGGGTTTGCGCAATGAGCAGTTCTTC. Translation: CASSLQGLRNEQFF.

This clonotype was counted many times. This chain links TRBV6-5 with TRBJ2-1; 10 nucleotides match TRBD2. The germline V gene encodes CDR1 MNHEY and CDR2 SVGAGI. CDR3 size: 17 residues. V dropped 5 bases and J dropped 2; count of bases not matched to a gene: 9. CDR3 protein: CASSRLAGAGAYNEQFF. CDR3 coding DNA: TGTGCCAGCAGTCGACTAGCGGGCGCGGGCGCCTACAATGAGCAGTTCTTC.

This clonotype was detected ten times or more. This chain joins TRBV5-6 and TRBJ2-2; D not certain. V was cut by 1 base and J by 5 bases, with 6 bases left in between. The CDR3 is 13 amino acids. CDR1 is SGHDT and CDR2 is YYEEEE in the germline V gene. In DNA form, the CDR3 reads TGTGCCAGCAGCTTGATGAGGACCGGGGAGCTGTTTTTT. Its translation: CASSLMRTGELFF.

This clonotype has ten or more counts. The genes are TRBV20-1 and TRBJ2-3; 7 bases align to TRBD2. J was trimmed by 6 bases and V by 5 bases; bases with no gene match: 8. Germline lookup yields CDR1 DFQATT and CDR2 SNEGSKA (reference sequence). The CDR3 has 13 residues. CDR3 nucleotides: TGCAGTGCTTGGCGGGAGAGTCGGGATACGCAGTATTTT. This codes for CSAWRESRDTQYF.

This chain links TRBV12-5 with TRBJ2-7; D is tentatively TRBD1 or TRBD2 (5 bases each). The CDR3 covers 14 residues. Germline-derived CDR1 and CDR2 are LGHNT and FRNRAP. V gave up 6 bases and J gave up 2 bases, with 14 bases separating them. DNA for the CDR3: TGTGCTAGTGGCCCGCCGGGACGCGCCTACGAGCAGTACTTC. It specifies CASGPPGRAYEQYF.

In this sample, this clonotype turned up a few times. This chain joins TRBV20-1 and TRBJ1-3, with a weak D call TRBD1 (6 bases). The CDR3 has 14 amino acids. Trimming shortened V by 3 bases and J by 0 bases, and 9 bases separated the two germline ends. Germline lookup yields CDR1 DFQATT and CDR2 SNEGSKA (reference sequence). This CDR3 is CSASPGASGNTIYF. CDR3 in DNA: TGCAGTGCTAGCCCAGGGGCCTCTGGAAACACCATATATTTT.

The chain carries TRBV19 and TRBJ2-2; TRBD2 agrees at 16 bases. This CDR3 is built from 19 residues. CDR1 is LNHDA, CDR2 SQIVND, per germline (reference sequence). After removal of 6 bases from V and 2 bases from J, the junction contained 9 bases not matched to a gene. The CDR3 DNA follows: TGTGCCAGTAGCACTACCGGGACTAGCGGGAGGGGAAACACCGGGGAGCTGTTTTTT. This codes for CASSTTGTSGRGNTGELFF.

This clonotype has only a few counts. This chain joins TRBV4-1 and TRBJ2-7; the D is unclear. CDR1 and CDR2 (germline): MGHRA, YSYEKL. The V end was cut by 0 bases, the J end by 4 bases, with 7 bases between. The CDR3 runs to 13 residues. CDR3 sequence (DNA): TGCGCCAGCAGCCAAGACCCCGTGTACGAGCAGTACTTC. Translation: CASSQDPVYEQYF.

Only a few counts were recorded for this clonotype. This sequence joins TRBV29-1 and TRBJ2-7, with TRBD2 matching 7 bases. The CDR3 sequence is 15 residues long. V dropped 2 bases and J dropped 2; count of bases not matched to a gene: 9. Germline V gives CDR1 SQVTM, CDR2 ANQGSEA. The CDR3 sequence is CSVETGGSGPYEQYF. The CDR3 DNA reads TGCAGCGTTGAAACAGGCGGGAGTGGTCCCTACGAGCAGTACTTC.

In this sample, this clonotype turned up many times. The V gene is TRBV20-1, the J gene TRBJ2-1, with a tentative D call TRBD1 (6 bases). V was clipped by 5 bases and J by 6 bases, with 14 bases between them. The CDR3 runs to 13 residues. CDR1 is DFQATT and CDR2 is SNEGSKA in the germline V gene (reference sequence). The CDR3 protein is CSASRRGTNEQFF. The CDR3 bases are TGCAGTGCTTCACGCAGGGGAACCAATGAGCAGTTCTTC.

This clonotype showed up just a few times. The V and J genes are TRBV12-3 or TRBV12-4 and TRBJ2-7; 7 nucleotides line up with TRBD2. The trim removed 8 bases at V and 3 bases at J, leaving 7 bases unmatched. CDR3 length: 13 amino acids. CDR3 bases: TGTGCCAGCCTCCTGGGGGAGGGCTACGAGCAGTACTTC. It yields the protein CASLLGEGYEQYF.

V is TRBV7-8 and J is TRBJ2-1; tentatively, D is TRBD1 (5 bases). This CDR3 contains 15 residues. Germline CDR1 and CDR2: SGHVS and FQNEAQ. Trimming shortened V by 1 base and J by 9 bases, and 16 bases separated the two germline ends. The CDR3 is CASSLVGHPKGEQFF. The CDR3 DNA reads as TGTGCCAGCAGCTTAGTTGGACACCCGAAGGGTGAGCAGTTCTTC.

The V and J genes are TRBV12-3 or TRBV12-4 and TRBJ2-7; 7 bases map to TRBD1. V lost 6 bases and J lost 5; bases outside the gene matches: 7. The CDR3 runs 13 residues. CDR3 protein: CASRDGTADEQYF. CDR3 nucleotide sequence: TGTGCCAGCAGGGACGGGACAGCAGACGAGCAGTACTTC.

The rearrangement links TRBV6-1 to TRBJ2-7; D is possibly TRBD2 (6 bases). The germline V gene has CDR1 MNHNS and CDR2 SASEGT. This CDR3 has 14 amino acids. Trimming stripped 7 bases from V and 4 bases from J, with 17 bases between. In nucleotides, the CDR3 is TGTGCCAGCACCCAAACAGCGGCGGGGTACGAGCAGTACTTC. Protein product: CASTQTAAGYEQYF.

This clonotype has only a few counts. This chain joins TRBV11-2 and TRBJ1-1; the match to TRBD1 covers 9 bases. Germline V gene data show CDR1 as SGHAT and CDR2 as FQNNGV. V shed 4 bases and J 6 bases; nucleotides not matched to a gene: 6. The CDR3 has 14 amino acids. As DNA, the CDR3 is TGTGCCAGCAGCTCAGGGACAGGGAGGGCTGAAGCTTTCTTT. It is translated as CASSSGTGRAEAFF.

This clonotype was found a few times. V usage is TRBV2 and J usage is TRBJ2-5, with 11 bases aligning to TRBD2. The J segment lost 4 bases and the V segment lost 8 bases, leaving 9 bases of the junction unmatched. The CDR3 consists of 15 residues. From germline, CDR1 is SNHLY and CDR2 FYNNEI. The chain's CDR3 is CASRSGRALRETQYF. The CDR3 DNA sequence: TGTGCCAGCCGTAGCGGGAGGGCTCTCCGAGAGACCCAGTACTTC. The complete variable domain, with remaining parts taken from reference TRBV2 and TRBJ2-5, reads EPEVTQTPSHQVTQMGQEVILRCVPISNHLYFYWYRQILGQKVEFLVSFYNNEISEKSEIFDDQFSVERPDGSNFTLKIRSTKLEDSAMYFCASRSGRALRETQYFGPGTRLLVL.

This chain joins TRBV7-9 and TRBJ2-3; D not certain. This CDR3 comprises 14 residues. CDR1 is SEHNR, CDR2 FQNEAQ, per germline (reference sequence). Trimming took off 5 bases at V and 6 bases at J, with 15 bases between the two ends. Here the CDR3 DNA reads TGTGCCAGCAGCCCCGGTCGGTTGTCGGATACGCAGTATTTT. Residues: CASSPGRLSDTQYF.

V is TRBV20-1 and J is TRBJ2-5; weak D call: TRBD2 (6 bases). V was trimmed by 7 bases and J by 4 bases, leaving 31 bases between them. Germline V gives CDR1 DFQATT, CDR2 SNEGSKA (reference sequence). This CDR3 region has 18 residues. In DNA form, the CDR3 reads TGCAGTGTGGGAAAAGCGGGCCCGGGCGCGCGCTCGGGAGAGACCCAGTACTTC. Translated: CSVGKAGPGARSGETQYF.

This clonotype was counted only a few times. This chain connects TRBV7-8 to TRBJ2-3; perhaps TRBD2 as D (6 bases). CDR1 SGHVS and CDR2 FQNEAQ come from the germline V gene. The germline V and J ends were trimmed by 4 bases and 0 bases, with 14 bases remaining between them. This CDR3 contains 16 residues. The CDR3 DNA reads TGTGCCAGCAGCTCCACTAGCCTCCCTAGCACAGATACGCAGTATTTT. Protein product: CASSSTSLPSTDTQYF. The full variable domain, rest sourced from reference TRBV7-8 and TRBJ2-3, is GAGVSQSPRYKVAKRGQDVALRCDPISGHVSLFWYQQALGQGPEFLTYFQNEAQLDKSGLPSDRFFAERPEGSVSTLKIQRTQQEDSAVYLCASSSTSLPSTDTQYFGPGTRLTVL.

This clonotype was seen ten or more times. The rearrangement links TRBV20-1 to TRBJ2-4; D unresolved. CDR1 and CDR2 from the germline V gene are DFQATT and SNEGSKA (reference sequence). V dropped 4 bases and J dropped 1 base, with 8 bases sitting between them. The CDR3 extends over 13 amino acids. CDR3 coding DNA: TGCAGTGCTACGATTGATGCCAAAAACATTCAGTACTTC. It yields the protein CSATIDAKNIQYF.

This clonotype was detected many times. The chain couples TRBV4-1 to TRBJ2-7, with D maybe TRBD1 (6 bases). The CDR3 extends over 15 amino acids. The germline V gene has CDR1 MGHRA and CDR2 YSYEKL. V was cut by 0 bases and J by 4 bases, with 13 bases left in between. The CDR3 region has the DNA TGCGCCAGCAGCCAAGATCAGGGGTCCGGGTACGAGCAGTACTTC. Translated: CASSQDQGSGYEQYF.

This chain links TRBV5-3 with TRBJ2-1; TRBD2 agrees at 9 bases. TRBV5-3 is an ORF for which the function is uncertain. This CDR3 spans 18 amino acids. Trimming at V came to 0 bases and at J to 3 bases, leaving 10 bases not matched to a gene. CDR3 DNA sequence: TGTGCCAGAAGCTTGGCCTCCATCGCGGGAGGGGTCTACAATGAGCAGTTCTTC. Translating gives CARSLASIAGGVYNEQFF.